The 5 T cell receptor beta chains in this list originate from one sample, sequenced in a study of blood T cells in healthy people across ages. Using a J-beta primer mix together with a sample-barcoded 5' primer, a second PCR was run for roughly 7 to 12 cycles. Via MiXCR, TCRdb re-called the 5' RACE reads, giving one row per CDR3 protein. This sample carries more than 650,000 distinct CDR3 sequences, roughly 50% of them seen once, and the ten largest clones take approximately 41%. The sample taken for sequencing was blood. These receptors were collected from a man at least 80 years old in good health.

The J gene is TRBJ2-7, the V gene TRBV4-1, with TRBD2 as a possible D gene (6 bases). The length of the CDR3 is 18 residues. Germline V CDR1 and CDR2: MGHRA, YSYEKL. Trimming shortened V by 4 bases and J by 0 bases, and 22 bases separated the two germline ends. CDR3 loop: CASSLWVASAGLSYEQYF. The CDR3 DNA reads TGCGCCAGCAGCCTATGGGTAGCCTCAGCGGGCCTCTCCTACGAGCAGTACTTC.

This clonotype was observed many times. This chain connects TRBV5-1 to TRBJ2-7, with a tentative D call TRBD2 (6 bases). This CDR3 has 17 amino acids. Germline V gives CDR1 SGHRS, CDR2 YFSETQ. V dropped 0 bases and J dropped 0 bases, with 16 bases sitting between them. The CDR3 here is CASSLGISGVSSYEQYF. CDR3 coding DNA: TGCGCCAGCAGCTTGGGAATTAGCGGAGTGAGCTCCTACGAGCAGTACTTC.

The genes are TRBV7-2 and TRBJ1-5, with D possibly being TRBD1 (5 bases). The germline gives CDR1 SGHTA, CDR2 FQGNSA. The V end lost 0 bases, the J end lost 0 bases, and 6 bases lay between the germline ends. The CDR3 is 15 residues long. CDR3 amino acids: CASSLAGTSNQPQHF. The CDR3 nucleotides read TGTGCCAGCAGCTTAGCGGGGACTAGCAATCAGCCCCAGCATTTT.

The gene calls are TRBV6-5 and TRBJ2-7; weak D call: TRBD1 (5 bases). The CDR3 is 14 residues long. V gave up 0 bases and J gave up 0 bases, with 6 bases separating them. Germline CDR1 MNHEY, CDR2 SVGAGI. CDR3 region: CASSYSRDSYEQYF. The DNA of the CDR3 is TGTGCCAGCAGTTACTCCAGGGACTCCTACGAGCAGTACTTC.

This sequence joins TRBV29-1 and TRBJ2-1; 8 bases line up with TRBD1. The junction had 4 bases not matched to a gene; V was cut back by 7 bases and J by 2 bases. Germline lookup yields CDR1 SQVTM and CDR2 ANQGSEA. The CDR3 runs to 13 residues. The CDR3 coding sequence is TGCAGCGCGGGGACAGGCCCCTACAATGAGCAGTTCTTC. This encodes CSAGTGPYNEQFF.